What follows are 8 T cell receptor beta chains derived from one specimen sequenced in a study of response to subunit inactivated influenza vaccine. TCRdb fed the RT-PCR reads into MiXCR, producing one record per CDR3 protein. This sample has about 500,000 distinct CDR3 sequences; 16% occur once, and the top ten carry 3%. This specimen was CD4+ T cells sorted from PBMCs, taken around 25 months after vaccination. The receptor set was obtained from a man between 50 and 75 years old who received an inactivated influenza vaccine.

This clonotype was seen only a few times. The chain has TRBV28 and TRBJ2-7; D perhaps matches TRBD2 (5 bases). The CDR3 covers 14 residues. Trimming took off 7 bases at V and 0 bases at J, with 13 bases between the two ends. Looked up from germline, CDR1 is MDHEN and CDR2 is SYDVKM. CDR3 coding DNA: TGTGCCAGCACTCGGACGGGGAGCTCCTACGAGCAGTACTTC. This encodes CASTRTGSSYEQYF. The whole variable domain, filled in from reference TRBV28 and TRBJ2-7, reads DVKVTQSSRYLVKRTGEKVFLECVQDMDHENMFWYRQDPGLGLRLIYFSYDVKMKEKGDIPEGYSVSREKKERFSLILESASTNQTSMYLCASTRTGSSYEQYFGPGTRLTVT.

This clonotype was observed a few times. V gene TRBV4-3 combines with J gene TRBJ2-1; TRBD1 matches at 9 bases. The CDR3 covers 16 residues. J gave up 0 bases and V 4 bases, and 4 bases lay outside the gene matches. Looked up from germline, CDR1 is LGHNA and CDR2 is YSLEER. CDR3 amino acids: CASSPGQGSSYNEQFF. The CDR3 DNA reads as TGCGCCAGCAGCCCAGGACAGGGGAGCTCCTACAATGAGCAGTTCTTC.

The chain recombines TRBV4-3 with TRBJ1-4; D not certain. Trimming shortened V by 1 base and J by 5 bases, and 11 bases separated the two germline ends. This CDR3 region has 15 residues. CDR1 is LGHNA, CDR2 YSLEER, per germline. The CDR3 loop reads CASSQVVAANEKLFF. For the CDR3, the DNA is TGCGCCAGCAGCCAAGTGGTAGCAGCAAATGAAAAACTGTTTTTT.

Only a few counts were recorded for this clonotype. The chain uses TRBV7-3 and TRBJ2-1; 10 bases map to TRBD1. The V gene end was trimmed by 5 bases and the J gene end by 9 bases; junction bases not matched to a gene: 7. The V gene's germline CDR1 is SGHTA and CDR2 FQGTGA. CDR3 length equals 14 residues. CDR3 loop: CASSTRQGAVEQFF. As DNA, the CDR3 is TGTGCCAGCAGCACCAGACAGGGGGCGGTTGAGCAGTTCTTC.

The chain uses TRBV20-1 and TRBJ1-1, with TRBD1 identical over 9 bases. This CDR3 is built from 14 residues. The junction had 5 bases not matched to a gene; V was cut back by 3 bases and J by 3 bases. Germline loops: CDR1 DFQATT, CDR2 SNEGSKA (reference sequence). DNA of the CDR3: TGCAGTGCTAGGGGGACAGGGACTTACACTGAAGCTTTCTTT. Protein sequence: CSARGTGTYTEAFF.

The CDR3 protein is CASRSGNEQYF. CDR3 sequence (DNA): TGTGCCAGCAGATCCGGGAACGAGCAGTACTTC. This chain connects TRBV12-3 or TRBV12-4 to TRBJ2-7; a possible D gene is TRBD2 (5 bases). The CDR3 sequence is 11 residues long. V was clipped by 6 bases and J by 5 bases, with 8 bases between them.

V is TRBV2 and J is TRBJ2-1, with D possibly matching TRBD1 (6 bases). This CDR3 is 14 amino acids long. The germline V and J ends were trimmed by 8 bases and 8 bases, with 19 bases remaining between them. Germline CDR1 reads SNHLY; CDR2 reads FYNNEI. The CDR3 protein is CASHAQGMAYEQFF. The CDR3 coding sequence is TGTGCCAGCCACGCGCAGGGGATGGCGTATGAGCAGTTCTTC.

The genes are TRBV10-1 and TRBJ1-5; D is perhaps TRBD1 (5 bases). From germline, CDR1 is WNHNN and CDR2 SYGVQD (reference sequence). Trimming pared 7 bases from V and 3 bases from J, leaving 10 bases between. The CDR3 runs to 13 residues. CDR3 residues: CASTPGNNQPQHF. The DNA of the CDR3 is TGCGCCAGCACTCCAGGGAACAATCAGCCCCAGCATTTT.